This passage covers 29 T cell receptor beta chains from one sample sequenced in a study of monozygotic twins with inflammatory bowel disease. TCRdb reprocessed the 5' RACE reads, with one entry per CDR3 protein and no DNA. This listing includes about 450,000 distinct CDR3 sequences. Sample: blood. These receptor sequences come from a human donor with ulcerative colitis or Crohn's disease, or a healthy co-twin of an affected twin (not recorded which).

The rearrangement uses TRBV29-1 and TRBJ1-1; no DNA is available, so the TRBD1 call from TCRdb remains unchecked. The CDR3 contains 14 residues. Looked up from germline, CDR1 is SQVTM and CDR2 is ANQGSEA. CDR3 amino acids: CSVLPRLRNTEAFF. Full variable domain (rest looked up from reference TRBV29-1 and TRBJ1-1): SAVISQKPSRDICQRGTSLTIQCQVDSQVTMMFWYRQQPGQSLTLIATANQGSEATYESGFVIDKFPISRPNLTFSTLTVSNMSPEDSSIYLCSVLPRLRNTEAFFGQGTRLTVV.

V and J are TRBV4-1 and TRBJ1-4; the D call from TCRdb, TRBD1, cannot be confirmed without DNA. Per the germline V gene, CDR1 is MGHRA and CDR2 is YSYEKL. The CDR3 extends over 15 amino acids. The CDR3 loop is CASSQERGLGEKLFF.

The J gene is TRBJ1-1, the V gene TRBV20-1; checking the TCRdb D call of TRBD1 is not possible without DNA. The germline CDR1 and CDR2 sequences are DFQATT and SNEGSKA (reference sequence). The CDR3 loop spans 12 amino acids. The CDR3: CSASPRGAEAFF.

The rearrangement links TRBV19 to TRBJ1-5. There are 13 residues in the CDR3. Germline CDR1 and CDR2: LNHDA and SQIVND (reference sequence). The CDR3 spells CASRGPGSQPQHF.

V gene TRBV28 combines with J gene TRBJ2-7; TCRdb indicates TRBD2, and absent DNA this call remains unverified. There are 14 residues in the CDR3. Per the germline V gene, CDR1 is MDHEN and CDR2 is SYDVKM. This CDR3 reads CASSFSGRAWEQYF. Full variable domain (remainder filled in from reference TRBV28 and TRBJ2-7): DVKVTQSSRYLVKRTGEKVFLECVQDMDHENMFWYRQDPGLGLRLIYFSYDVKMKEKGDIPEGYSVSREKKERFSLILESASTNQTSMYLCASSFSGRAWEQYFGPGTRLTVT.

J is TRBJ1-2 and V is TRBV11-2. From germline, CDR1 is SGHAT and CDR2 FQNNGV. The CDR3 consists of 12 residues. CDR3: CASSLGPDGYTF.

The chain uses TRBV12-3 or TRBV12-4 and TRBJ1-1. The CDR3 runs 16 residues. This CDR3 reads CASSLAGWKLNTEAFF.

CDR3 sequence: CSAPGLADPYNEQFF. The chain employs TRBV29-1 and TRBJ2-1; TCRdb returns TRBD2, unconfirmable since there is no DNA. Germline V lookup: CDR1 SQVTM, CDR2 ANQGSEA. The CDR3 sequence is 15 residues long.

The rearrangement links TRBV20-1 to TRBJ1-4; the TCRdb call, TRBD1, lacks DNA for checking. The CDR3 has 15 residues. Germline CDR1 is DFQATT and CDR2 is SNEGSKA (reference sequence). This CDR3 reads CSARDLRAADGKLFF.

The gene calls are TRBV12-3 or TRBV12-4 and TRBJ2-2; with no DNA, the TCRdb D assignment of TRBD1 cannot be verified. This CDR3 has 13 residues. The CDR3 loop reads CASSLQGPGELFF.

The chain is built from TRBV12-3 or TRBV12-4 and TRBJ2-7; with no DNA, the TCRdb D assignment of TRBD2 cannot be verified. This CDR3 has 15 residues. The CDR3 loop reads CASQKEAGTSYEQYF.

The genes are TRBV20-1 and TRBJ2-7; TCRdb's assignment of TRBD1 cannot be checked, as there is no DNA. CDR3 length: 13 amino acids. Germline lookup yields CDR1 DFQATT and CDR2 SNEGSKA (reference sequence). CDR3 amino acids: CSASWAGAGEQYF.

The CDR3: CSALSGGRETQYF. The rearrangement uses TRBV20-1 and TRBJ2-5; TCRdb returns TRBD2, unconfirmable since there is no DNA. Germline lookup yields CDR1 DFQATT and CDR2 SNEGSKA (reference sequence). The CDR3 extends over 13 amino acids.

This chain links TRBV19 with TRBJ2-7; TCRdb picks TRBD1, but there is no DNA to check that call. The germline V gene encodes CDR1 LNHDA and CDR2 SQIVND (reference sequence). The CDR3 runs 16 residues. The CDR3 spells CASSPRGAEEAYEQYF.

CDR3 region: CASSLQLSGNTIYF. V usage is TRBV12-3 or TRBV12-4 and J usage is TRBJ1-3. The CDR3 has 14 amino acids.

This chain links TRBV20-1 with TRBJ1-1. Germline V gene sequence: CDR1 DFQATT, CDR2 SNEGSKA (reference sequence). CDR3 length equals 12 residues. The CDR3: CSARQPNTEAFF.

V and J are TRBV3-1 and TRBJ2-5; the TCRdb D gene call, TRBD2, has no DNA to confirm it. Germline CDR1 LGHDT, CDR2 YNNKEL (reference sequence). The CDR3 has 17 amino acids. This chain's CDR3 is CASSQELKRGTQETQYF.

CDR3 amino acids: CASSFRRDGQYF. The chain is built from TRBV28 and TRBJ2-3; lacking DNA, the TRBD1 call made by TCRdb goes unchecked. Germline lookup yields CDR1 MDHEN and CDR2 SYDVKM. The CDR3 covers 12 residues.

The chain carries TRBV29-1 and TRBJ2-2. This CDR3 has 13 amino acids. Germline V gene data show CDR1 as SQVTM and CDR2 as ANQGSEA. The CDR3 loop reads CSVDLGVGGELFF.

The gene calls are TRBV3-1 and TRBJ2-1. CDR1 is LGHDT, CDR2 YNNKEL, per germline (reference sequence). CDR3 length equals 16 residues. CDR3 amino acids: CASSQDPLGYLNEQFF.

The rearrangement uses TRBV7-9 and TRBJ1-6; the D gene TCRdb calls, TRBD1, cannot be checked with no DNA. The germline gives CDR1 SEHNR, CDR2 FQNEAQ (reference sequence). The CDR3 covers 15 residues. CDR3 sequence reads: CASSPGFSHNSPLHF.

This chain uses TRBV20-1 with TRBJ2-7. Looked up from germline, CDR1 is DFQATT and CDR2 is SNEGSKA (reference sequence). The CDR3 loop spans 13 amino acids. The CDR3 spells CSASAAESYEQYF.

J is TRBJ2-7 and V is TRBV20-1; TCRdb's assignment of TRBD2 cannot be checked, as there is no DNA. This CDR3 has 12 residues. The V gene's germline CDR1 is DFQATT and CDR2 SNEGSKA (reference sequence). CDR3 region: CSARPEGPEQYF.

This chain links TRBV25-1 with TRBJ2-1; the TCRdb call, TRBD2, lacks DNA for checking. CDR1 is MGHDK, CDR2 SYGVNS, per germline. This CDR3 comprises 15 residues. CDR3 sequence reads: CASSTPTSGDNEQFF. The full variable domain, with the rest looked up from reference TRBV25-1 and TRBJ2-1, is EADIYQTPRYLVIGTGKKITLECSQTMGHDKMYWYQQDPGMELHLIHYSYGVNSTEKGDLSSESTVSRIRTEHFPLTLESARPSHTSQYLCASSTPTSGDNEQFFGPGTRLTVL.

The genes are TRBV20-1 and TRBJ1-6; TCRdb indicates TRBD1, and absent DNA this call remains unverified. CDR1 is DFQATT, CDR2 SNEGSKA, per germline (reference sequence). This CDR3 region has 19 residues. CDR3 region: CSARDLTAPDASYNSPLHF.

V is TRBV20-1 and J is TRBJ1-1; TCRdb's D gene call, TRBD1, goes unchecked for lack of DNA. The germline V gene has CDR1 DFQATT and CDR2 SNEGSKA (reference sequence). There are 13 residues in the CDR3. CDR3 in amino acids: CSASRDRATEAFF.

The rearrangement joins TRBV7-2 to TRBJ2-5; absent DNA, TCRdb's TRBD1 call cannot be checked. The CDR3 has 14 residues. CDR1 is SGHTA, CDR2 FQGNSA, per germline. The CDR3 spells CASSFQGQPETQYF.

J is TRBJ2-1 and V is TRBV3-1; TCRdb's D gene call, TRBD2, goes unchecked for lack of DNA. The germline gives CDR1 LGHDT, CDR2 YNNKEL (reference sequence). CDR3 length equals 12 residues. The CDR3 reads CASSQDKARIFF.

CDR3 sequence reads: CASNGRNTGELFF. This chain links TRBV6-6 with TRBJ2-2; TCRdb's D call of TRBD1 is untestable without DNA. In germline, CDR1 is MNHNY, CDR2 SVGAGI (reference sequence). This CDR3 is 13 amino acids long.